This T cell receptor (beta chain) was sequenced during a study of blood T cells in healthy people across ages. General study points: Strong correlation existed between TCR beta diversity and naive T cell percentage.

PCR was performed a second time for about 6 to 12 cycles using a sample-barcoded 5' primer and a J-beta primer mix. In TCRdb, the 5' RACE reads were re-called with MiXCR into one record per CDR3 protein. Of just under 550,000 distinct CDR3 sequences in the sample, approximately 25% are singletons; the top ten hold roughly 9%. For this clonotype: The target antigen is unknown.

Isolation per sample recovered at least 7 million PBMCs. Germline V gene lookup returns CDR1 MDHEN and CDR2 SYDVKM. The V end lost 2 bases, the J end lost 5 bases, and 12 bases lay between the germline ends. CDR3 length equals 14 residues. These sequences were also reported in another study, on T cells of mothers and their children.

The sequence was collected from a boy aged 5 to 17 in good health. This sequence joins TRBV28 and TRBJ2-5, with TRBD1 as a possible D gene (6 bases). Sequencing was performed on blood. Here the CDR3 DNA reads TGTGCCAGCAGTTTACCAGGGGCGGGTGAGACCCAGTACTTC. Protein: CASSLPGAGETQYF.